This TCR beta chain originates from a study of T cell changes during pregnancy in multiple sclerosis. Generated by immunoSEQ multiplex PCR, the TCRdb table keeps only in-frame clones and is missing some. The sample records some 31,000 clones, approximately 90% being singletons. This receptor was taken from a female donor with multiple sclerosis, enrolled in a pregnancy study. The sequenced sample was CD8+ T cells from peripheral blood mononuclear cells, obtained in the second trimester of pregnancy.

CDR3 loop: CASSQDSTSGGADTQYF. CDR3 coding DNA: TGTGCCAGCAGCCAAGATAGCACTAGCGGGGGAGCAGATACGCAGTATTTT. The chain links TRBV4-2 to TRBJ2-3; 11 bases fit TRBD2. The ends lost 0 bases at V and 4 bases at J; junction bases unmatched: 6. CDR1 and CDR2 (germline): LGHNA, YNFKEQ. The CDR3 totals 17 residues.